The 8 T cell receptor beta chains listed next were all sequenced from one sample in a study of human T cells and chemical hapten exposure. The time point here: patch test 1, 2 weeks after DPC sensitization. Treatment of the sample: therapeutic diphenylcyclopropenone sensitization with weekly scalp DPC. TCRdb re-analysed the RACE reads in MiXCR, keeping a single row per CDR3 protein. The sample consists of around 160,000 distinct CDR3 sequences, approximately 15% of them appearing once. The sample here was whole blood, taken in connection with sensitization to the hapten diphenylcyclopropenone (DPC). All receptors derive from a woman in her 30s with alopecia areata. Some clones in this sample may be carry-over from other donors' samples.

This chain links TRBV20-1 with TRBJ2-3; 11 bases line up with TRBD2. The ends lost 6 bases at V and 3 bases at J; junction bases unmatched: 5. The germline V gene has CDR1 DFQATT and CDR2 SNEGSKA (reference sequence). This CDR3 has 14 amino acids. In DNA form, the CDR3 reads TGCAGTGCCCCGGGACTAGCGGTGACAGATACGCAGTATTTT. This sequence encodes CSAPGLAVTDTQYF.

In its sample, this clonotype was seen many times. The chain couples TRBV5-1 to TRBJ2-7; D is undetermined. The germline gives CDR1 SGHRS, CDR2 YFSETQ. The germline V and J ends were trimmed by 0 bases and 0 bases, with 7 bases remaining between them. The CDR3 consists of 14 residues. The CDR3 region is CASSLAGSSYEQYF. CDR3 bases: TGCGCCAGCAGCTTGGCCGGCAGCTCCTACGAGCAGTACTTC. The variable domain in full, completed from reference TRBV5-1 and TRBJ2-7, reads KAGVTQTPRYLIKTRGQQVTLSCSPISGHRSVSWYQQTPGQGLQFLFEYFSETQRNKGNFPGRFSGRQFSNSRSEMNVSTLELGDSALYLCASSLAGSSYEQYFGPGTRLTVT.

The chain combines TRBV24-1 with TRBJ2-5; D perhaps matches TRBD1 (5 bases). Germline CDR1 is KGHDR and CDR2 is SFDVKD. V dropped 3 bases and J dropped 1 base, with 11 bases sitting between them. The CDR3 is 15 amino acids. The CDR3 nucleotides are TGTGCCACCAGTGATCGACAGCACACCCAAGAGACCCAGTACTTC. This codes for CATSDRQHTQETQYF.

This clonotype was detected many times. The chain employs TRBV12-3 or TRBV12-4 and TRBJ2-7; D not certain. Deletions cut 2 bases from V and 4 bases from J, with 9 bases between. This CDR3 is built from 13 residues. This chain's CDR3 is CASSLSSRYEQYF. The CDR3 DNA follows: TGTGCCAGCAGTTTATCAAGTCGTTACGAGCAGTACTTC.

This clonotype showed up just a few times. J is TRBJ1-4 and V is TRBV18; 9 bases agree with TRBD1. The trim removed 4 bases at V and 7 bases at J, leaving 7 bases unmatched. The germline V gene encodes CDR1 KGHSH and CDR2 LQKENI. The CDR3 extends over 15 amino acids. The CDR3 loop reads CASSLGDRETEKLFF. CDR3 nucleotide sequence: TGTGCCAGCTCACTCGGGGACAGGGAAACTGAAAAACTGTTTTTT.

This chain connects TRBV7-2 to TRBJ1-2; D call uncertain. V lost 4 bases and J 2 bases, leaving 11 bases between the germline ends. This CDR3 is 14 amino acids long. The germline gives CDR1 SGHTA, CDR2 FQGNSA. CDR3 sequence: CASSSKTGNYGYTF. The CDR3 bases are TGTGCCAGCAGCTCTAAGACCGGGAACTATGGCTACACCTTC.

This clonotype was detected only a few times. The rearrangement uses TRBV28 and TRBJ2-2, with D hard to call. Trimming shortened V by 6 bases and J by 0 bases, and 8 bases separated the two germline ends. There are 14 residues in the CDR3. CDR1 and CDR2 from the germline V gene are MDHEN and SYDVKM. CDR3: CASRIYANTGELFF. CDR3 DNA: TGTGCCAGCAGGATCTACGCGAACACCGGGGAGCTGTTTTTT.

This clonotype was seen at least ten times. This chain uses TRBV6-1 with TRBJ1-6; no firm D call. V lost 5 bases and J lost 0, with 11 bases in between. This CDR3 spans 16 amino acids. Germline V gene lookup returns CDR1 MNHNS and CDR2 SASEGT. The CDR3 is CASSLQSNSYNSPLHF. CDR3 bases: TGTGCCAGCAGTTTGCAGTCAAACTCCTATAATTCACCCCTCCACTTT.